These 17 T cell receptor beta chains were sequenced from one sample in a study of Ad26.COV2.S vaccination and SARS-CoV-2 variants. Treatment in this sample: around 19 received Ad26.COV2.S at low or high dose, single or two shots; roughly five received placebo; per-sample allocation not given. The samples were gathered on day 63 after the first injection of vaccine or placebo. Using immunoSEQ multiplex PCR, the repertoire was profiled, and TCRdb retains in-frame clones only, with some absent. The table lists about 380,000 clones, roughly four fifths of them singletons. This material consisted of peripheral blood, taken in a trial of Ad26.COV2.S vaccine versus placebo. The receptors shown here come from a person between 18 and 60 years old who received the Ad26.COV2.S COVID-19 vaccine or a placebo.

The chain employs TRBV7-9 and TRBJ1-2, with D hard to call. CDR1 and CDR2 from the germline V gene are SEHNR and FQNEAQ (reference sequence). This CDR3 is built from 15 residues. V gave up 2 bases and J gave up 6 bases, with 16 bases separating them. This CDR3 is CASSLRAAAFDGYTF. CDR3 bases: TGTGCCAGCAGCTTACGAGCGGCTGCTTTCGATGGCTACACCTTC. Full variable domain (rest looked up from reference TRBV7-9 and TRBJ1-2): DTGVSQNPRHKITKRGQNVTFRCDPISEHNRLYWYRQTLGQGPEFLTYFQNEAQLEKSRLLSDRFSAERPKGSFSTLEIQRTEQGDSAMYLCASSLRAAAFDGYTFGSGTRLTVV.

This clone was seen a single time. The chain joins TRBV6-8 to TRBJ1-4, with TRBD1 matching over 10 bases. The germline V gene has CDR1 MNHGY and CDR2 SAAAGT. Trimming took 6 bases from V and 2 from J; bases not matched to a gene: 3. This CDR3 spans 15 amino acids. The DNA for the CDR3 is TGTGCCAGCAGCTGGGGACAGGGGACTAATGAAAAACTGTTTTTT. This encodes CASSWGQGTNEKLFF.

CDR3 amino acids: CASSPGGSVYNEQFF. For the CDR3, the DNA is TGTGCCAGTAGTCCCGGAGGGTCCGTCTACAATGAGCAGTTCTTC. This chain uses TRBV19 with TRBJ2-1; D is perhaps TRBD2 (6 bases). The CDR3 extends over 15 amino acids. V lost 5 bases to trimming and J lost 3 bases, with 14 bases between them. Germline CDR1 reads LNHDA; CDR2 reads SQIVND (reference sequence).

V gene TRBV3-1 (or the pseudogene TRBV3-2) combines with J gene TRBJ1-6; TRBD1 might be the D (5 bases). The CDR3 runs to 14 residues. Trimming stripped 6 bases from V and 14 bases from J, with 20 bases between. The germline V gene encodes CDR1 LGHDT and CDR2 YNNKEL (reference sequence). This CDR3 is CASSQPGRGETLHF. Written as DNA, the CDR3 is TGTGCCAGCAGTCAACCGGGACGGGGGGAGACCCTCCACTTT.

The chain joins TRBV6-5 to TRBJ1-1; D remains unclear. CDR1 and CDR2 from the germline V gene are MNHEY and SVGAGI. The CDR3 runs 12 residues. V was cut by 5 bases and J by 8 bases, with 12 bases left in between. The CDR3 nucleotides read TGTGCCAGCAGTCCCGGACCGAACGAAGCTTTCTTT. Protein: CASSPGPNEAFF.

The rearrangement joins TRBV3-1 (or the pseudogene TRBV3-2) to TRBJ2-2; 7 bases agree with TRBD2. J gave up 1 base and V 5 bases, and 7 bases lay outside the gene matches. CDR1 LGHDT and CDR2 YNNKEL come from the germline V gene (reference sequence). The CDR3 spans 16 residues. CDR3 loop: CASSSWGGRNTGELFF. CDR3 DNA sequence: TGTGCCAGCAGCTCGTGGGGCGGGAGGAACACCGGGGAGCTGTTTTTT.

This clone turned up a few times. V and J are TRBV18 and TRBJ2-1; unclear D gene. The V gene's germline CDR1 is KGHSH and CDR2 LQKENI. The CDR3 has 13 amino acids. V dropped 0 bases and J dropped 7 bases, with 7 bases sitting between them. Here the CDR3 reads CASSPPGKNEQFF. Written as DNA, the CDR3 is TGTGCCAGCTCACCACCAGGGAAGAATGAGCAGTTCTTC. The full variable domain, rest sourced from reference TRBV18 and TRBJ2-1, is NAGVMQNPRHLVRRRGQEARLRCSPMKGHSHVYWYRQLPEEGLKFMVYLQKENIIDESGMPKERFSAEFPKEGPSILRIQQVVRGDSAAYFCASSPPGKNEQFFGPGTRLTVL.

This sequence joins TRBV9 and TRBJ2-1, with 9 nucleotides matching TRBD1. The junction had 7 bases not matched to a gene; V was cut back by 3 bases and J by 6 bases. CDR1 is SGDLS and CDR2 is YYNGEE in the germline V gene. The CDR3 length is 15 residues. The CDR3 region is CASSEQGAKGNEQFF. In nucleotides, the CDR3 is TGTGCCAGCAGCGAACAGGGGGCGAAGGGCAATGAGCAGTTCTTC.

The V gene is TRBV5-4, the J gene TRBJ2-4; D is perhaps TRBD2 (7 bases). Per the germline V gene, CDR1 is SGHNT and CDR2 is YYREEE (reference sequence). The CDR3 covers 14 residues. The V end was cut by 4 bases, the J end by 6 bases, with 14 bases between. The CDR3 loop is CASSLRGGRNIQYF. CDR3 coding DNA: TGTGCCAGCAGCCTAAGGGGGGGGAGAAACATTCAGTACTTC. Based on the CDR3 plus reference TRBV5-4 and TRBJ2-4, the full variable domain is ETGVTQSPTHLIKTRGQQVTLRCSSQSGHNTVSWYQQALGQGPQFIFQYYREEENGRGNFPPRFSGLQFPNYSSELNVNALELDDSALYLCASSLRGGRNIQYFGAGTRLSVL.

The chain combines TRBV5-1 with TRBJ2-1, with D perhaps assigned TRBD1 or TRBD2 (5 bases each). The CDR3 extends over 14 amino acids. Germline loops: CDR1 SGHRS, CDR2 YFSETQ. V was trimmed by 3 bases and J by 3 bases, leaving 10 bases between them. The CDR3 loop is CASSWGNFYNEQFF. As DNA, the CDR3 is TGCGCCAGCAGCTGGGGGAACTTCTACAATGAGCAGTTCTTC.

This chain links TRBV18 with TRBJ2-7, with D perhaps matching TRBD1 (6 bases). Germline V lookup: CDR1 KGHSH, CDR2 LQKENI. V was pared by 3 bases and J by 4 bases, with 13 bases between. The CDR3 totals 14 residues. CDR3 sequence reads: CASSPDGQIYEQYF. In DNA form, the CDR3 reads TGTGCCAGCTCACCGGACGGACAGATTTACGAGCAGTACTTC.

This chain joins TRBV19 and TRBJ1-6, with a weak D call TRBD1 (5 bases). Germline V CDR1 and CDR2: LNHDA, SQIVND (reference sequence). The CDR3 extends over 13 amino acids. The V and J ends lost 5 bases and 6 bases respectively, with 8 bases between them. The CDR3 sequence is CASSETANSPLHF. CDR3 bases: TGTGCCAGTAGTGAGACAGCTAATTCACCCCTCCACTTT.

The genes are TRBV9 and TRBJ2-3; tentative D call: TRBD2 (6 bases). The germline V gene encodes CDR1 SGDLS and CDR2 YYNGEE. The CDR3 is made up of 16 amino acids. Trimming shortened V by 0 bases and J by 4 bases, and 15 bases separated the two germline ends. Here the CDR3 reads CASSVVDTGGADTQYF. DNA of the CDR3: TGTGCCAGCAGCGTAGTGGATACAGGCGGGGCAGATACGCAGTATTTT. Looking up the rest from reference TRBV9 and TRBJ2-3 gives the full variable domain: DSGVTQTPKHLITATGQRVTLRCSPRSGDLSVYWYQQSLDQGLQFLIQYYNGEERAKGNILERFSAQQFPDLHSELNLSSLELGDSALYFCASSVVDTGGADTQYFGPGTRLTVL.

The chain employs TRBV6-1 and TRBJ1-5, with 7 nucleotides matching TRBD1. The CDR3 extends over 18 amino acids. The trim removed 2 bases at V and 0 bases at J, leaving 10 bases unmatched. Per germline, CDR1 MNHNS and CDR2 SASEGT. The CDR3: CASSEHRGGIRSNQPQHF. CDR3 nucleotides: TGTGCCAGCAGTGAACACAGGGGCGGGATACGTAGCAATCAGCCCCAGCATTTT.

This clone has only a few counts. V usage is TRBV11-2 and J usage is TRBJ1-3; D is possibly TRBD1 (6 bases). V was trimmed by 3 bases and J by 6 bases, leaving 9 bases between them. CDR3 size: 13 residues. Per the germline V gene, CDR1 is SGHAT and CDR2 is FQNNGV. CDR3 in amino acids: CASSFNRENTIYF. The CDR3 bases are TGTGCCAGCAGCTTTAACAGGGAAAACACCATATATTTT.

This chain joins TRBV7-2 and TRBJ2-7; 10 nucleotides agree with TRBD1. The CDR3 covers 16 residues. In germline, CDR1 is SGHTA, CDR2 FQGNSA. The V and J ends lost 5 bases and 7 bases, in that order; junction bases with no gene match: 14. CDR3 in DNA: TGTGCCAGCAGCCCCCGGGGGAGACAGGGGGCGTATGAGCAGTACTTC. This sequence encodes CASSPRGRQGAYEQYF.

The CDR3 protein is CASMRQGASDTGELFF. For the CDR3, the DNA is TGCGCCAGCATGCGCCAAGGGGCGAGCGACACCGGGGAGCTGTTTTTT. The rearrangement joins TRBV5-1 to TRBJ2-2; D perhaps matches TRBD1 (5 bases). The CDR3 is made up of 16 amino acids. In germline, CDR1 is SGHRS, CDR2 YFSETQ. V lost 6 bases and J 3 bases, leaving 18 bases between the germline ends.